The 27 T cell receptor beta chains listed next were all sequenced from one sample in a study of cytomegalovirus exposure and HLA in healthy donors. Researchers ran the PCR with 60 Vbeta and 13 Jbeta primers. Produced via immunoSEQ multiplex PCR; TCRdb's table is partial and in-frame only. The table has approximately 170,000 clones, about 75% seen once; the top ten hold less than 5%. The sample comprised PBMCs. These receptors came from a male donor in good health and CMV-seronegative.

This sequence joins TRBV19 and TRBJ1-5; D is possibly TRBD1 (5 bases). V lost 7 bases to trimming and J lost 3 bases, with 16 bases between them. The CDR3 is 15 residues long. From germline, CDR1 is LNHDA and CDR2 SQIVND (reference sequence). CDR3 protein: CASIGGDLNNQPQHF. The CDR3 DNA is TGTGCCAGTATCGGGGGGGACCTGAACAATCAGCCCCAGCATTTT. Complete variable domain (other parts from reference TRBV19 and TRBJ1-5): DGGITQSPKYLFRKEGQNVTLSCEQNLNHDAMYWYRQDPGQGLRLIYYSQIVNDFQKGDIAEGYSVSREKKESFPLTVTSAQKNPTAFYLCASIGGDLNNQPQHFGDGTRLSIL.

The V and J genes are TRBV28 and TRBJ2-7, with 8 bases aligning to TRBD2. The CDR3 is made up of 14 amino acids. Germline-derived CDR1 and CDR2 are MDHEN and SYDVKM. Trimming removed 3 bases from V and 6 bases from J; junction bases left unmatched: 7. The CDR3 bases are TGTGCCAGCAGTTTCGGGACTAGTTCCGGCGAGCAGTACTTC. Translated, it gives CASSFGTSSGEQYF.

This clone has just a few counts. The gene calls are TRBV6-1 and TRBJ1-5, with no clear D. CDR1 is MNHNS and CDR2 is SASEGT in the germline V gene. V was shortened by 3 bases and J by 6 bases, with 9 bases between the two germline ends. There are 13 residues in the CDR3. The DNA for the CDR3 is TGTGCCAGCAGTGAGGCCAGATTTCAGCCCCAGCATTTT. Translation: CASSEARFQPQHF.

The chain couples TRBV27 to TRBJ1-2; 12 positions match TRBD1. The CDR3 contains 16 residues. Trimming took 9 bases from V and 0 from J; bases not matched to a gene: 8. CDR1 and CDR2 (germline): MNHEY, SMNVEV (reference sequence). The CDR3 sequence: CASAPGQGATNYGYTF. The DNA of the CDR3 is TGTGCCAGTGCCCCGGGACAGGGGGCTACTAACTATGGCTACACCTTC.

The CDR3 loop reads CASSRQGEGEQYF. The CDR3 DNA is TGTGCCAGTAGTCGACAGGGGGAGGGCGAGCAGTACTTC. The rearrangement links TRBV19 to TRBJ2-7; TRBD1 matches at 9 bases. The V and J ends lost 5 bases and 6 bases, in that order; junction bases with no gene match: 5. This CDR3 has 13 amino acids. The germline CDR1 and CDR2 sequences are LNHDA and SQIVND (reference sequence).

This chain joins TRBV11-3 and TRBJ2-2, with TRBD1 identical over 8 bases. The CDR3 sequence is 16 residues long. The V gene end was trimmed by 0 bases and the J gene end by 5 bases; junction bases not matched to a gene: 5. The V gene's germline CDR1 is SGHNT and CDR2 YENEEA. CDR3 nucleotide sequence: TGTGCCAGCAGCTTAGACGGACAGGGACGAACCGGGGAGCTGTTTTTT. Translation gives CASSLDGQGRTGELFF. Full variable domain (remainder filled in from reference TRBV11-3 and TRBJ2-2): EAGVVQSPRYKIIEKKQPVAFWCNPISGHNTLYWYLQNLGQGPELLIRYENEEAVDDSQLPKDRFSAERLKGVDSTLKIQPAELGDSAVYLCASSLDGQGRTGELFFGEGSRLTVL.

The genes are TRBV28 and TRBJ1-2; tentative D call: TRBD1 (6 bases). Trimming stripped 5 bases from V and 3 bases from J, with 16 bases between. The germline gives CDR1 MDHEN, CDR2 SYDVKM. The length of the CDR3 is 15 residues. DNA for the CDR3: TGTGCCAGCAGTCCCCGGGGGGCCGTGGACTATGGCTACACCTTC. It codes for CASSPRGAVDYGYTF.

This clone was detected only a few times. This rearrangement joins TRBV15 to TRBJ1-4; no clear D. V lost 0 bases and J 0 bases, leaving 5 bases between the germline ends. Germline V lookup: CDR1 LNHNV, CDR2 YYDKDF (reference sequence). This CDR3 has 15 residues. The CDR3 loop reads CATSRDPATNEKLFF. CDR3 sequence (DNA): TGTGCCACCAGCAGAGATCCGGCAACTAATGAAAAACTGTTTTTT.

The chain joins TRBV9 to TRBJ2-6, with 10 bases fitting TRBD1. The CDR3 length is 18 residues. Trimming at V came to 3 bases and at J to 2 bases, leaving 8 bases not matched to a gene. Germline CDR1 and CDR2: SGDLS and YYNGEE. The CDR3 bases are TGTGCCAGCAGCGCCCCCGGGACAGGGGCAACTGGGGCCAACGTCCTGACTTTC. Its translation: CASSAPGTGATGANVLTF.

The rearrangement links TRBV4-2 to TRBJ1-2; D possibly corresponds to TRBD1 (6 bases). CDR1 LGHNA and CDR2 YNFKEQ come from the germline V gene. The V gene lost 3 bases and the J gene lost 1 base, with 18 bases spanning the gap. The CDR3 extends over 17 amino acids. CDR3 in amino acids: CASSQTHNRAFNYGYTF. The CDR3 DNA reads TGTGCCAGCAGCCAGACCCATAACAGGGCGTTTAACTATGGCTACACCTTC.

The chain joins TRBV6-1 to TRBJ2-1; 11 nucleotides align to TRBD2. CDR3 length: 15 residues. Germline CDR1 is MNHNS and CDR2 is SASEGT. V shed 4 bases and J 9 bases; nucleotides not matched to a gene: 8. In nucleotides, the CDR3 is TGTGCCAGCAGTGGTTTGACTAGCGGGGTGGGTGAGCAGTTCTTC. This codes for CASSGLTSGVGEQFF.

V is TRBV5-4 and J is TRBJ2-5, with 8 nucleotides matching TRBD1. Germline V gene data show CDR1 as SGHNT and CDR2 as YYREEE (reference sequence). This CDR3 is 14 amino acids long. V dropped 3 bases and J dropped 3; count of bases not matched to a gene: 4. As DNA, the CDR3 is TGTGCCAGCAGCTCCCAGGGGGCGGAAGAGACCCAGTACTTC. Its translation is CASSSQGAEETQYF.

The chain couples TRBV5-5 to TRBJ2-1, with 11 bases lining up with TRBD2. The CDR3 has 14 amino acids. Germline loops: CDR1 SGHKS, CDR2 YYEKEE (reference sequence). With V trimmed by 2 bases and J by 9 bases, 4 bases remained unmatched. CDR3 nucleotide sequence: TGTGCCAGCAGCTTTTCCGGGACTAGCGGTGAGCAGTTCTTC. It encodes CASSFSGTSGEQFF.

This clone was seen just once. The genes are TRBV5-1 and TRBJ2-7, with D possibly being TRBD1 (7 bases). CDR3 length: 15 residues. The germline V and J ends were trimmed by 2 bases and 6 bases, with 18 bases remaining between them. Germline values: CDR1 SGHRS, CDR2 YFSETQ. The CDR3 DNA is TGCGCCAGCAGCTTTCAGGGGGGAGCGAGCGTCGAGCAGTACTTC. Translating gives CASSFQGGASVEQYF.

The chain is built from TRBV5-1 and TRBJ2-1; 8 positions match TRBD1. CDR1 and CDR2 from the germline V gene are SGHRS and YFSETQ. The CDR3 spans 15 residues. With 1 base clipped from V and 3 bases from J, the junction kept 3 bases outside the gene matches. CDR3 nucleotide sequence: TGCGCCAGCAGCTTGACAGGGGGATTCTACAATGAGCAGTTCTTC. Protein product: CASSLTGGFYNEQFF. The full variable domain, its missing parts supplied by reference TRBV5-1 and TRBJ2-1, is KAGVTQTPRYLIKTRGQQVTLSCSPISGHRSVSWYQQTPGQGLQFLFEYFSETQRNKGNFPGRFSGRQFSNSRSEMNVSTLELGDSALYLCASSLTGGFYNEQFFGPGTRLTVL.

The V gene is TRBV18, the J gene TRBJ1-1; D not resolved. CDR3 length: 16 amino acids. V gave up 2 bases and J gave up 1 base, with 14 bases separating them. Germline assignment: CDR1 KGHSH and CDR2 LQKENI. The CDR3 protein is CASSPSSGNENTEAFF. The CDR3, as DNA: TGTGCCAGCTCACCAAGCTCGGGGAATGAGAACACTGAAGCTTTCTTT.

This sequence joins TRBV5-4 and TRBJ2-7, with TRBD1 matching over 7 bases. V trimming: 4 bases; J trimming: 0 bases; junction bases outside the gene matches: 10. Germline CDR1 is SGHNT and CDR2 is YYREEE (reference sequence). The CDR3 has 16 residues. DNA for the CDR3: TGTGCCAGCAGCAGAGGTAGACAGGGCAGCTCCTACGAGCAGTACTTC. This sequence encodes CASSRGRQGSSYEQYF. The complete variable domain, with remaining parts taken from reference TRBV5-4 and TRBJ2-7, reads ETGVTQSPTHLIKTRGQQVTLRCSSQSGHNTVSWYQQALGQGPQFIFQYYREEENGRGNFPPRFSGLQFPNYSSELNVNALELDDSALYLCASSRGRQGSSYEQYFGPGTRLTVT.

This sequence joins TRBV5-5 and TRBJ1-5, with 7 bases identical to TRBD1. CDR3 length equals 13 residues. V shed 4 bases, J shed 5 bases, and the junction held 3 bases outside the gene matches. CDR1 and CDR2 (germline): SGHKS, YYEKEE (reference sequence). The CDR3 DNA sequence: TGTGCCAGCAGCGCACAGGGGTATCAGCCCCAGCATTTT. This encodes CASSAQGYQPQHF.

This clone was seen more than once but under ten times. The genes are TRBV10-3 and TRBJ1-5; D is unresolved. Germline CDR1 ENHRY, CDR2 SYGVKD. This CDR3 spans 13 amino acids. Trimming stripped 0 bases from V and 2 bases from J, with 2 bases between. In nucleotides, the CDR3 is TGTGCCATCAGTGAGTCCGGCAATCAGCCCCAGCATTTT. It encodes CAISESGNQPQHF.

Remarks on this clone: Distinct nucleotide sequences in the sample also encode this CDR3. V is TRBV28 and J is TRBJ2-7; 9 positions match TRBD1. The CDR3 sequence is 14 residues long. V was clipped by 5 bases and J by 3 bases; unmatched bases: 5. Germline V gene sequence: CDR1 MDHEN, CDR2 SYDVKM. The CDR3 DNA follows: TGTGCCAGCAGTCTTCCGGGACAGGGCTACGAGCAGTACTTC. Translation: CASSLPGQGYEQYF.

The V call is TRBV21-1, the J call TRBJ2-1; TRBD2, the table's D call, lacks a check against the DNA. TRBV21-1 is reported as a pseudogene. CDR3 length equals 15 residues. The CDR3, as DNA: TGTGCCAGCAGAGCTCGGGCTAGCGGGGTGCGGGAGCAGTTCTTC. Its translation is CASRARASGVREQFF.

V gene TRBV6-5 combines with J gene TRBJ2-7; 7 nucleotides line up with TRBD2. V shed 2 bases, J shed 0 bases, and the junction held 4 bases outside the gene matches. CDR3 length: 15 residues. Per the germline V gene, CDR1 is MNHEY and CDR2 is SVGAGI. CDR3 amino acids: CASSYLGGDSYEQYF. In DNA, the CDR3 is TGTGCCAGCAGTTACCTGGGGGGGGACTCCTACGAGCAGTACTTC.

The chain is built from TRBV11-2 and TRBJ2-1; 9 bases line up with TRBD2. This CDR3 is 15 amino acids long. From germline, CDR1 is SGHAT and CDR2 FQNNGV. J gave up 7 bases and V 5 bases, and 9 bases lay outside the gene matches. This chain's CDR3 is CASSRGTSFSNEQFF. The CDR3, as DNA: TGTGCCAGCAGCCGAGGGACTAGCTTCTCGAATGAGCAGTTCTTC. Full variable domain (rest looked up from reference TRBV11-2 and TRBJ2-1): EAGVAQSPRYKIIEKRQSVAFWCNPISGHATLYWYQQILGQGPKLLIQFQNNGVVDDSQLPKDRFSAERLKGVDSTLKIQPAKLEDSAVYLCASSRGTSFSNEQFFGPGTRLTVL.

The rearrangement joins TRBV5-1 to TRBJ2-1; no reliable D call. The CDR3 runs to 13 residues. The ends were cut back, 5 bases at V and 6 bases at J, with 12 bases in the middle. The germline gives CDR1 SGHRS, CDR2 YFSETQ. In DNA form, the CDR3 reads TGCGCCAGCAGGCTCCTTCGGGTCAATGAGCAGTTCTTC. Protein product: CASRLLRVNEQFF.

V is TRBV5-1 and J is TRBJ2-7; no clear D. The germline CDR1 and CDR2 sequences are SGHRS and YFSETQ. V lost 2 bases to trimming and J lost 0 bases, with 9 bases between them. The CDR3 is made up of 14 amino acids. The CDR3 DNA sequence: TGCGCCAGCAGCTTTGGAGTGAGCTCCTACGAGCAGTACTTC. Translated: CASSFGVSSYEQYF.

The J gene is TRBJ2-1, the V gene TRBV11-2, with D possibly TRBD1 on 5 matching bases. Germline values: CDR1 SGHAT, CDR2 FQNNGV. The CDR3 covers 12 residues. V was cut by 2 bases and J by 8 bases, with 7 bases left in between. The CDR3 spells CASSLQGHEQFF. DNA of the CDR3: TGTGCCAGCAGCTTACAGGGCCATGAGCAGTTCTTC.

The chain carries TRBV4-3 and TRBJ2-2; the D gene is possibly TRBD1 (6 bases). This CDR3 comprises 19 residues. From germline, CDR1 is LGHNA and CDR2 YSLEER. V dropped 0 bases and J dropped 5 bases, with 22 bases sitting between them. DNA for the CDR3: TGCGCCAGCAGCCAAGATCCTAGCTTGCGTAACCAGGGGACCGGGGAGCTGTTTTTT. Translating it yields CASSQDPSLRNQGTGELFF.